Below, 14 T cell receptor beta chains from the same sample are listed, as sequenced in a study of Tregs in tolerant kidney transplant recipients. For these receptors, no antigen is known. Measured with immunoSEQ multiplex PCR; TCRdb has only the in-frame clones, and not every one. The sample consists of about 44,000 clones, about 95% of them appearing once. The sequenced material came from Tregs from blood cultured with allogeneic cells. The receptors were sampled from a human donor in good health.

The count of this clone is one. The chain carries TRBV29-1 and TRBJ2-1; 7 bases line up with TRBD2. V shed 4 bases, J shed 10 bases, and the junction held 4 bases outside the gene matches. Per the germline V gene, CDR1 is SQVTM and CDR2 is ANQGSEA. CDR3 length: 11 residues. The DNA for the CDR3 is TGCAGCGTTGGCGGGGGTGGAGAGCAGTTCTTC. It specifies CSVGGGGEQFF.

Written as DNA, the CDR3 is TGTGCCAGTAGTATCGGTTTGACTAATGAAAAACTGTTTTTT. Protein product: CASSIGLTNEKLFF. The chain recombines TRBV19 with TRBJ1-4; D ambiguous. The V end lost 3 bases, the J end lost 2 bases, and 7 bases lay between the germline ends. From germline, CDR1 is LNHDA and CDR2 SQIVND (reference sequence). CDR3 size: 14 residues.

CDR3 amino acids: CASSYREGNDYGYTF. CDR3 sequence (DNA): TGTGCCAGCAGCTACCGCGAAGGAAACGACTATGGCTACACCTTC. J is TRBJ1-2 and V is TRBV7-8; D remains unclear. V lost 4 bases and J 3 bases, leaving 15 bases between the germline ends. The germline CDR1 and CDR2 sequences are SGHVS and FQNEAQ. The CDR3 extends over 15 amino acids.

The chain carries TRBV4-1 and TRBJ2-3; D possibly matches TRBD1 or TRBD2 (5 bases each). The CDR3 is 16 amino acids. Trimming cost V 1 base and J 2 bases, with 13 bases left between them. The germline gives CDR1 MGHRA, CDR2 YSYEKL. CDR3 DNA: TGCGCCAGCAGCCAAGCCCCCTGGGGGACCACAGATACGCAGTATTTT. Its translation: CASSQAPWGTTDTQYF.

The chain uses TRBV15 and TRBJ2-7; TRBD1 or TRBD2 may be the D gene (6 bases each). Trimming stripped 3 bases from V and 3 bases from J, with 9 bases between. Germline assignment: CDR1 LNHNV and CDR2 YYDKDF (reference sequence). This CDR3 comprises 13 residues. CDR3 coding DNA: TGTGCCACCAGCAGTGGGGGGCTCTACGAGCAGTACTTC. Protein product: CATSSGGLYEQYF.

The V gene is TRBV18, the J gene TRBJ2-7, with D unclear. The CDR3 runs to 11 residues. Per germline, CDR1 KGHSH and CDR2 LQKENI. The V end was cut by 3 bases, the J end by 4 bases, with 4 bases between. The CDR3 DNA is TGTGCCAGCTCACCTCAATACGAGCAGTACTTC. This codes for CASSPQYEQYF.

This rearrangement joins TRBV5-1 to TRBJ2-1; D possibly uses TRBD1 or TRBD2 (5 bases each). CDR1 and CDR2 (germline): SGHRS, YFSETQ. Trimming cost V 4 bases and J 3 bases, with 14 bases left between them. The CDR3 is made up of 15 amino acids. Here the CDR3 reads CASSLQGPSYNEQFF. CDR3 DNA: TGCGCCAGCAGCCTCCAGGGACCCAGCTACAATGAGCAGTTCTTC.

This chain connects TRBV7-6 to TRBJ2-2; D is unclear. This CDR3 region has 14 residues. V was pared by 2 bases and J by 4 bases, with 8 bases between. Germline V lookup: CDR1 SGHVS, CDR2 FNYEAQ. CDR3 nucleotides: TGTGCCAGCAGCTTATTTGCGATCACCGGGGAGCTGTTTTTT. Its translation is CASSLFAITGELFF. Looking up the rest from reference TRBV7-6 and TRBJ2-2 gives the full variable domain: GAGVSQSPRYKVTKRGQDVALRCDPISGHVSLYWYRQALGQGPEFLTYFNYEAQQDKSGLPNDRFSAERPEGSISTLTIQRTEQRDSAMYRCASSLFAITGELFFGEGSRLTVL.

The chain couples TRBV4-1 to TRBJ2-5, with 9 bases that match TRBD2. This CDR3 has 16 residues. V lost 5 bases to trimming and J lost 9 bases; unmatched junction nucleotides: 16. The germline CDR1 and CDR2 sequences are MGHRA and YSYEKL. CDR3 in DNA: TGCGCCAGCAGCTCATTCGCGGCTAGCGGGACGGGGGCCCAGTACTTC. Its protein is CASSSFAASGTGAQYF.

V usage is TRBV6-1 and J usage is TRBJ2-1; D call uncertain. The CDR3 length is 14 residues. CDR1 MNHNS and CDR2 SASEGT come from the germline V gene. V was cut by 2 bases and J by 7 bases, with 12 bases left in between. For the CDR3, the DNA is TGTGCCAGCAGTGAACTGGGAACCTGGAATGAGCAGTTCTTC. This codes for CASSELGTWNEQFF.

V usage is TRBV7-3 and J usage is TRBJ2-1, with 9 bases fitting TRBD1. The J segment lost 8 bases and the V segment lost 2 bases, leaving 7 bases of the junction unmatched. The CDR3 length is 15 residues. The germline V gene has CDR1 SGHTA and CDR2 FQGTGA. This CDR3 reads CASSLGQGSVDEQFF. As DNA, the CDR3 is TGTGCCAGCAGCTTAGGACAGGGGTCTGTGGATGAGCAGTTCTTC.

The chain uses TRBV10-3 and TRBJ2-3, with a possible D match to TRBD2 (5 bases). Germline CDR1 is ENHRY and CDR2 is SYGVKD. Trimming removed 7 bases at V and 3 bases at J, with 20 bases between. CDR3 length equals 16 residues. CDR3 sequence (DNA): TGTGCCATCAAAGCCTTCCGGGTCGGGAAGACAGATACGCAGTATTTT. Encoded protein: CAIKAFRVGKTDTQYF.

The gene calls are TRBV18 and TRBJ1-1; D is ambiguous. The CDR3 length is 12 residues. Trimming stripped 3 bases from V and 7 bases from J, with 9 bases between. Germline V gives CDR1 KGHSH, CDR2 LQKENI. The CDR3: CASSPSTYEAFF. Written as DNA, the CDR3 is TGTGCCAGCTCACCGTCGACCTATGAAGCTTTCTTT.

The chain recombines TRBV4-1 with TRBJ1-1, with no clear D. CDR1 is MGHRA and CDR2 is YSYEKL in the germline V gene. V was clipped by 0 bases and J by 9 bases, with 17 bases between them. The CDR3 is 15 residues long. CDR3 nucleotides: TGCGCCAGCAGCCAAGATTCGGGCCCCCGAATTAAAGCTTTCTTT. It translates to CASSQDSGPRIKAFF.